This T cell receptor (beta chain) was profiled in a study of T cell responses to AZD1222 COVID-19 vaccine. Profiling relied on immunoSEQ multiplex PCR, and the TCRdb table lists in-frame clones only, not all of them. The table records 120,000 or so clones, roughly 88% of them present only once. Whole-study results and caveats: A rise in Spike-specific TCR breadth and depth followed two AZD1222 doses.

Notes on this clone: Its target is not known.

V was clipped by 0 bases and J by 8 bases; unmatched bases: 9. Germline V gene data show CDR1 as LGHDT and CDR2 as YNNKEL (reference sequence). The CDR3 consists of 16 residues. The clonotype originates from an adult in good health. J is TRBJ1-2 and V is TRBV3-1 (or the pseudogene TRBV3-2), with 10 bases that match TRBD1. The sample here was peripheral blood, taken on day 0 of MenACWY control vaccination. DNA for the CDR3: TGTGCCAGCAGCCAAGAGGGGACAGGGGTCTCAGGGGGCTACACCTTC. This translates into CASSQEGTGVSGGYTF.